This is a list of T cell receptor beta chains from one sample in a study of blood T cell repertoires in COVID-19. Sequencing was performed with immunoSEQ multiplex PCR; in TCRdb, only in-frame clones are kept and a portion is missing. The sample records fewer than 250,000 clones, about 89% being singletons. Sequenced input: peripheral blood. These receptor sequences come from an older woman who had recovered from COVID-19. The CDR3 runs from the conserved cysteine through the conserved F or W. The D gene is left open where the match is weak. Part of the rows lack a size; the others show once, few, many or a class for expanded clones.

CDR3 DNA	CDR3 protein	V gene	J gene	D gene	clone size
TGCGCCAGCAGCTTGGCCGGGGATAATGAAAAACTGTTTTTT	CASSLAGDNEKLFF	TRBV5-1	TRBJ1-4	-	-
TGTGCCAGCAGCTCGACAGGGTCCTGGGGGACCCAGTACTTC	CASSSTGSWGTQYF	TRBV7-2	TRBJ2-5	TRBD1	once
TGTGCCGGAGAGGGGGGGGAGAAAGAGACCCAGTACTTC	CAGEGGEKETQYF	TRBV28	TRBJ2-5	-	-
TGTGCCACCAGCAGAGAACAGGGGTCAGCGGATGAGCAGTTCTTC	CATSREQGSADEQFF	TRBV15	TRBJ2-1	TRBD1	-
TGTGCCAGCAGTCAGGACAGGGGGCGGTACGAGCAGTACTTC	CASSQDRGRYEQYF	TRBV6-5	TRBJ2-7	TRBD1	-
TGTGCCAGCAGGTTCATAGGGACAGGGGTCACCGGGGAGCTGTTTTTT	CASRFIGTGVTGELFF	TRBV7-3	TRBJ2-2	TRBD1	once
TGTGCCAGCAGTCTCGCGGGACAGGTAGGCTACGAGCAGTACTTC	CASSLAGQVGYEQYF	TRBV28	TRBJ2-7	TRBD1	-
TGTGCCAGCAGCCAAACACAACAGGGGGCGCTTCCTGGGGCCAACGTCCTGACTTTC	CASSQTQQGALPGANVLTF	TRBV5-8	TRBJ2-6	TRBD1	-
TGTGCCAGCAGCTGGACGGGGGGAGATTCACCCCTCCACTTT	CASSWTGGDSPLHF	TRBV5-5	TRBJ1-6	-	-
TGTGCCAGCAGCTCCCGACTTTTACAGGCGTTGGACGAGCAGTACTTC	CASSSRLLQALDEQYF	TRBV7-9	TRBJ2-7	-	few
TGTGCCAGCAGCCCGGCGGGGACAGGGGGAAACACCGGGGAGCTGTTTTTT	CASSPAGTGGNTGELFF	TRBV3-1/TRBV3-2	TRBJ2-2	TRBD1	few
TGCGCCAGCACCCGGGGGTTTTCGGGGGGCCTTTTCCAAGAGACCCAGTACTTC	CASTRGFSGGLFQETQYF	TRBV5-1	TRBJ2-5	-	-
TGTGCCAGCAGTGCCGGGGCGCGGACTAGCGGAAGCTCCTACAATGAGCAGTTCTTC	CASSAGARTSGSSYNEQFF	TRBV28	TRBJ2-1	TRBD2	-
TGTGCCAGCATGTGGGACAGCCACACCGGGGAGCTGTTTTTT	CASMWDSHTGELFF	TRBV2	TRBJ2-2	TRBD1	-
TGCAGTGTCCCGAGGGCTGGCGGCTACACCTTC	CSVPRAGGYTF	TRBV20-1	TRBJ1-2	-	-
TGTGCCAGCAGCCTCGGACAGGGGATTAAAAACTATGGCTACACCTTC	CASSLGQGIKNYGYTF	TRBV7-9	TRBJ1-2	TRBD1	-
TGTGCCAGCAGCTCAGGGGCCTCGGACACAGATACGCAGTATTTT	CASSSGASDTDTQYF	TRBV11-3	TRBJ2-3	-	-
TGCAGCACCCTCGGACAGGGATCCACAGATACGCAGTATTTT	CSTLGQGSTDTQYF	TRBV29-1	TRBJ2-3	TRBD1	-
TGTGCCAGCAGCCCTCAGGGGGGACAAAGAAACACTGAAGCTTTCTTT	CASSPQGGQRNTEAFF	TRBV7-3	TRBJ1-1	TRBD1	-
TGTGCCAGTAGTATCCAATGGGGACAGCCCTGGGAAGCTTTCTTT	CASSIQWGQPWEAFF	TRBV19	TRBJ1-1	TRBD1	once
TGTGCCAGCAGTCTAGGACAGGGAGGAGAAGAGACCCAGTACTTC	CASSLGQGGEETQYF	TRBV28	TRBJ2-5	TRBD1	-
TGTGCCAGTAGTATTGGAGCCCCGGGCGAGCAGTACTTC	CASSIGAPGEQYF	TRBV19	TRBJ2-7	-	-
TGTGCCAGCAGCTTGGCAGGGTCAGATGGCTACACCTTC	CASSLAGSDGYTF	TRBV11-2	TRBJ1-2	-	-
TGTGCCAGCAGTTCCATCGACAGGGGAGGAACTGAAGCTTTCTTT	CASSSIDRGGTEAFF	TRBV27	TRBJ1-1	TRBD1	-
TGCGCCAGCAGCCAAGGGACAGGGAATTCACCCCTCCACTTT	CASSQGTGNSPLHF	TRBV4-3	TRBJ1-6	TRBD1	once
TGTGCCAGCAGCCTGGCCCGGGACAGGGGGTCACCCCTCCACTTT	CASSLARDRGSPLHF	TRBV9	TRBJ1-6	TRBD1	-
TGTGCCAGCAGTGAAGCGCCGCAGGGTTCCCCCTATGGCTACACCTTC	CASSEAPQGSPYGYTF	TRBV2	TRBJ1-2	-	-
TGTGCCAGTAGTATAAGGGGGCCAAACTATGGCTACACCTTC	CASSIRGPNYGYTF	TRBV19	TRBJ1-2	TRBD1	-
TGTGCCACCAGTGGTCAGGGGGCGGGCGATGAGCAGTTCTTC	CATSGQGAGDEQFF	TRBV24-1	TRBJ2-1	TRBD1	-
TGTGCCAGCCGGTCAGGGCTAGCGGGGATATACCAAGAGACCCAGTACTTC	CASRSGLAGIYQETQYF	TRBV5-8	TRBJ2-5	TRBD2	few
TGTGCCAGCAGTTACGAATTCCTAGCGGGGGGGCCTAGCACAGATACGCAGTATTTT	CASSYEFLAGGPSTDTQYF	TRBV6-2/TRBV6-3	TRBJ2-3	TRBD2	-
TGTGCCAGCACGAAGACAGCTACATTAAACACTGAAGCTTTCTTT	CASTKTATLNTEAFF	TRBV19	TRBJ1-1	-	-
TGTGCCAGTAGTATCAGAAGCGGGGGGGACTCCTACGAGCAGTACTTC	CASSIRSGGDSYEQYF	TRBV19	TRBJ2-7	TRBD2	-
TGCGCCAGCAGCTTGGCAGGGAGAAACACCATATATTTT	CASSLAGRNTIYF	TRBV5-1	TRBJ1-3	-	-
TGTGCCAGCAGTTCCCCCCCCGGAAACATTCAGTACTTC	CASSSPPGNIQYF	TRBV28	TRBJ2-4	-	-